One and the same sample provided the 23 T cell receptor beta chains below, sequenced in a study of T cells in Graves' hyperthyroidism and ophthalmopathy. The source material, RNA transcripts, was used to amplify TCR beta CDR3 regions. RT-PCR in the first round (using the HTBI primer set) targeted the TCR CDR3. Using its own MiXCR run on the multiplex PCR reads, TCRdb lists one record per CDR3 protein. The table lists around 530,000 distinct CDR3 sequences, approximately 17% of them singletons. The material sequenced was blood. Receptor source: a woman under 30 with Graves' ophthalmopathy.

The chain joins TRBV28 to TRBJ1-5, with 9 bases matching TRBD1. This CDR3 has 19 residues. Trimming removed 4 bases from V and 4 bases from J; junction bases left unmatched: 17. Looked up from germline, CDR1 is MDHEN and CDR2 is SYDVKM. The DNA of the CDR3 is TGTGCCAGCAGTTCCCTCCTCCAACCGGGACAGGGATGGAATCAGCCCCAGCATTTT. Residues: CASSSLLQPGQGWNQPQHF.

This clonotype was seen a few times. DNA of the CDR3: TGTGCCACCAAAGCGGGGACAGGGAATTCACCCCTCCACTTT. Encoded protein: CATKAGTGNSPLHF. The chain combines TRBV19 with TRBJ1-6; 9 nucleotides agree with TRBD1. The CDR3 is 14 amino acids. V was clipped by 10 bases and J by 7 bases; unmatched bases: 8. Germline values: CDR1 LNHDA, CDR2 SQIVND (reference sequence).

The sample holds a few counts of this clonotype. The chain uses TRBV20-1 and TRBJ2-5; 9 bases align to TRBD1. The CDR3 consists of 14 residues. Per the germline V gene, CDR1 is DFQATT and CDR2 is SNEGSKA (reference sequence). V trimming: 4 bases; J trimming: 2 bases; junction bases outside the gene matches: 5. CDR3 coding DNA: TGCAGTGCTACAGACAGGGGGAATCAAGAGACCCAGTACTTC. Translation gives CSATDRGNQETQYF.

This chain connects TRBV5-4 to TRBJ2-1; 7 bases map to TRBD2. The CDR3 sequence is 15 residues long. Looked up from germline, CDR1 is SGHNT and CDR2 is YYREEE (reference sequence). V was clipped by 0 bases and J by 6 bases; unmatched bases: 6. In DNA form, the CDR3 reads TGTGCCAGCAGCTTGGAAGGCGGGAGAGGCAATGAGCAGTTCTTC. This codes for CASSLEGGRGNEQFF.

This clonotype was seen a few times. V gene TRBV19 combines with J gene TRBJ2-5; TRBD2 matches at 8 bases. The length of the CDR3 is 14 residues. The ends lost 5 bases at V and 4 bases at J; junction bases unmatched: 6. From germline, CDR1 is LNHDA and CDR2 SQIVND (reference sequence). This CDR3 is CASSHSGSGETQYF. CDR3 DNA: TGTGCCAGTAGTCACAGCGGGAGCGGAGAGACCCAGTACTTC.

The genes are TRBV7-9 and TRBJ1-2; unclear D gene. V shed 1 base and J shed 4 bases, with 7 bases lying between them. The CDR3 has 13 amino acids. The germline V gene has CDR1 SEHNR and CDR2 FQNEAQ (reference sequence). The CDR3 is CASSLDAAYGYTF. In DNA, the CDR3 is TGTGCCAGCAGCTTAGATGCAGCCTATGGCTACACCTTC.

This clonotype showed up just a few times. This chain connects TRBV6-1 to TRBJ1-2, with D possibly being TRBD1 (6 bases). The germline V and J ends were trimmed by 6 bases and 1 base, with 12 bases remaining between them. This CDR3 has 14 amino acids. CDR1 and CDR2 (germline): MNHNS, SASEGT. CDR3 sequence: CASSPDSVNYGYTF. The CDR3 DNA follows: TGTGCCAGCAGCCCGGACAGCGTTAACTATGGCTACACCTTC.

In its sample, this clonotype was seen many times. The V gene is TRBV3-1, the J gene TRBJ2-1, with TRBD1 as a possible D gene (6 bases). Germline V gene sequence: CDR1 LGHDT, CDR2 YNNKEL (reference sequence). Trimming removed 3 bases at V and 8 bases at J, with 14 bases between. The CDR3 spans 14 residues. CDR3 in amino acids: CASSHGQRSHEQFF. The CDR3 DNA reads TGTGCCAGCAGCCACGGACAGCGTTCTCATGAGCAGTTCTTC.

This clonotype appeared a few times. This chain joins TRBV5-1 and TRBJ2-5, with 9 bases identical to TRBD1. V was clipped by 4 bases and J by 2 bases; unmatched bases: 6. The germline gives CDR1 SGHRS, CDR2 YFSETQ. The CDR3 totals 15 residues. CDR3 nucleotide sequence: TGCGCCAGCAGCACCCATGGACAGGGGCAAGAGACCCAGTACTTC. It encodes CASSTHGQGQETQYF.

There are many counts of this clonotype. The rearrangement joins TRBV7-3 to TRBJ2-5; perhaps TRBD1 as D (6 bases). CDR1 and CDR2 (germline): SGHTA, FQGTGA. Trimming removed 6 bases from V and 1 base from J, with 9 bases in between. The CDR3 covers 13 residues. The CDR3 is CASSYRVQETQYF. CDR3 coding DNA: TGTGCCAGCAGTTACAGGGTCCAAGAGACCCAGTACTTC.

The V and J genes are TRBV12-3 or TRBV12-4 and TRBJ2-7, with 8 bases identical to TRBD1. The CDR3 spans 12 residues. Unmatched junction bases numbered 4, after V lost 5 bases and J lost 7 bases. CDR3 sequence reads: CASSTRGREQYF. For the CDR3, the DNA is TGTGCCAGCAGTACCAGGGGGCGTGAGCAGTACTTC.

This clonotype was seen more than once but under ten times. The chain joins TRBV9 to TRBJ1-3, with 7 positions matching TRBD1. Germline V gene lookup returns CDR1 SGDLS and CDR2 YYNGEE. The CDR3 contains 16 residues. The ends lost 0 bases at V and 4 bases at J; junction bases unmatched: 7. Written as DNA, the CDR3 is TGTGCCAGCAGCGTAGGCCGAGGGGGCATAGGAAACACCATATATTTT. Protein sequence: CASSVGRGGIGNTIYF.

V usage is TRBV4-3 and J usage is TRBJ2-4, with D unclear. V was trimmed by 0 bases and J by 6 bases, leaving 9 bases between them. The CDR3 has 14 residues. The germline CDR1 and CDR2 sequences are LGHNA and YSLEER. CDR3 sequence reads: CASSQELGGNIQYF. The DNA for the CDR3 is TGCGCCAGCAGCCAAGAGTTAGGTGGAAACATTCAGTACTTC.

CDR3 DNA: TGTGCCAGCAGCCAGGCCCAGAGGGAGACCCAGTACTTC. This encodes CASSQAQRETQYF. The chain carries TRBV4-2 and TRBJ2-5; D gene ambiguous. The germline gives CDR1 LGHNA, CDR2 YNFKEQ. This CDR3 has 13 residues. V shed 3 bases and J shed 5 bases, with 10 bases lying between them.

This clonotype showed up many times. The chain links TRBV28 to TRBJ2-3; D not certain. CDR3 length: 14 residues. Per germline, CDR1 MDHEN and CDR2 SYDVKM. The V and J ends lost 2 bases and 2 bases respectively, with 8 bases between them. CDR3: CASSLPQITDTQYF. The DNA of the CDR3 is TGTGCCAGCAGTTTACCCCAGATCACAGATACGCAGTATTTT.

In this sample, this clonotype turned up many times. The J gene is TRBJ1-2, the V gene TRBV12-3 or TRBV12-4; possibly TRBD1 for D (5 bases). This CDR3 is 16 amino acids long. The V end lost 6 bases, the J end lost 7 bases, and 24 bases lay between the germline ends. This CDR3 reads CASSPGTFRAQSGYTF. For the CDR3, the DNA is TGTGCCAGCAGCCCGGGGACTTTTAGGGCGCAGAGTGGCTACACCTTC.

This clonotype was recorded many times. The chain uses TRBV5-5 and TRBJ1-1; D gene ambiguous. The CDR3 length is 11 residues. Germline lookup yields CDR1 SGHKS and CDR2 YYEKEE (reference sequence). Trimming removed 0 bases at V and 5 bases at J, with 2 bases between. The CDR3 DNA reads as TGTGCCAGCAGCTTGGTTACTGAAGCTTTCTTT. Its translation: CASSLVTEAFF.

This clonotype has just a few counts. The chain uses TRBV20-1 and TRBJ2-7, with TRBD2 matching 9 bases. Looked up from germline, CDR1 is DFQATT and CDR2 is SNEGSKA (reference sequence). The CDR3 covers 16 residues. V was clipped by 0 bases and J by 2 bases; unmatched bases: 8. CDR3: CSARDQARGRAYEQYF. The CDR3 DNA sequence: TGCAGTGCTAGAGATCAAGCTCGCGGGAGGGCCTACGAGCAGTACTTC.

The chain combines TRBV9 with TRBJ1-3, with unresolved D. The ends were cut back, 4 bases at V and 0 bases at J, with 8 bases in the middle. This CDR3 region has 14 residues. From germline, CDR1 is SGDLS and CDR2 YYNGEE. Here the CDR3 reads CASSSWDSGNTIYF. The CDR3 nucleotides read TGTGCCAGCAGCTCATGGGACTCTGGAAACACCATATATTTT.

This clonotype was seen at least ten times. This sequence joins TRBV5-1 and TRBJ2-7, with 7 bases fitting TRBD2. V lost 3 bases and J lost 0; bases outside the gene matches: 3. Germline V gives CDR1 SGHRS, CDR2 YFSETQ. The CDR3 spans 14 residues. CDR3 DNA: TGCGCCAGCAGCTCAACTAGCGTCTCCTACGAGCAGTACTTC. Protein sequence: CASSSTSVSYEQYF.

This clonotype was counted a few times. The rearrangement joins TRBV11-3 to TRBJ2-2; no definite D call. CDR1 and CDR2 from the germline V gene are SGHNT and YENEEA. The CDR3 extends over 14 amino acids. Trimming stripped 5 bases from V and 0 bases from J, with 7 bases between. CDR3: CASSTVSNTGELFF. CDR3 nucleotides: TGTGCCAGCAGCACTGTCTCGAACACCGGGGAGCTGTTTTTT.

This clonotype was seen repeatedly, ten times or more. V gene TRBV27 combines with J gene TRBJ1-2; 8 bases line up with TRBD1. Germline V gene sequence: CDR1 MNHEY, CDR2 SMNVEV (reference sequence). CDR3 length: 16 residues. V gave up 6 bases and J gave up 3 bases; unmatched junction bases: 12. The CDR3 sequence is CASSLSGQGGDYGYTF. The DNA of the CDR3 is TGTGCCAGCAGCCTCTCCGGACAGGGTGGGGACTATGGCTACACCTTC.

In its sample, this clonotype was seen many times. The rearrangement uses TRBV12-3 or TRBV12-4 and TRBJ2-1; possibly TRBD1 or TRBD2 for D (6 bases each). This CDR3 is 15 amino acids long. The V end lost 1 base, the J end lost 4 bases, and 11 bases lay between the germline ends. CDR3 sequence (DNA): TGTGCCAGCAGTTTAGTCGGGGGCCCATACAATGAGCAGTTCTTC. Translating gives CASSLVGGPYNEQFF.